The T cell receptor (beta chain) described here comes from a study of blood T cell repertoires in COVID-19. TCRdb's table, derived via immunoSEQ multiplex PCR, lists solely in-frame clones and lacks some. The sample gives some 240,000 clones, 84% of which show up once; approximately 10% is in the top ten. The receptor was isolated from a man aged 50-60 years with active or convalescent COVID-19. Sequencing was performed on peripheral blood.

In DNA form, the CDR3 reads TGTGCCAGCAGCGCCAAGACCCCCGGGGTGGATACGCAGTATTTT. The encoded protein is CASSAKTPGVDTQYF. V usage is TRBV5-4 and J usage is TRBJ2-3; TRBD2 is a possible D gene (5 bases). From germline, CDR1 is SGHNT and CDR2 YYREEE (reference sequence). Trimming took off 4 bases at V and 6 bases at J, with 18 bases between the two ends. The CDR3 sequence is 15 residues long.